This T cell receptor beta chain comes out of a study of T cells in Graves' hyperthyroidism and ophthalmopathy. Authors of the study amplified TCR beta CDR3 regions from RNA transcripts. HTBI primers drove first-round RT-PCR of the TCR CDR3. TCRdb processed the multiplex PCR reads anew with MiXCR; each CDR3 protein has one entry. The sample lists more than 550,000 distinct CDR3 sequences, 15% to 20% occurring once. General observations from the study: In blood, most of the thyroid clonotypes expanded above 0.001 were also present. Ophthalmopathy was model-predicted a median 6.5 months pre-onset.

As concerns this clonotype: Antigen specificity is unknown. A read error may account for a junction end that differs from germline.

Germline V CDR1 and CDR2: LNHNV, YYDKDF (reference sequence). There are 15 residues in the CDR3. Diagnosing involved the use of clinical symptoms, serum thyroxine and TRAb, thyroid ultrasound and orbital computed tomography. The blood sample was taken at first hyperthyroidism diagnosis, before any ophthalmopathy symptoms. Input material: blood. The rearrangement links TRBV15 to TRBJ1-3; possible D gene TRBD1, 6 bases. The TCR sequence derives from a woman in her fifties or sixties with Graves' hyperthyroidism that later progressed to Graves' ophthalmopathy. The CDR3 nucleotides are TGTGCCACCAGCCGAGAGGGGGACGCTGGAAACACCATATATTTT. It encodes CATSREGDAGNTIYF. The full variable domain, in which reference TRBV15 and TRBJ1-3 provide the parts outside the CDR3, is DAMVIQNPRYQVTQFGKPVTLSCSQTLNHNVMYWYQQKSSQAPKLLFHYYDKDFNNEADTPDNFQSRRPNTSFCFLDIRSPGLGDTAMYLCATSREGDAGNTIYFGEGSWLTVV.